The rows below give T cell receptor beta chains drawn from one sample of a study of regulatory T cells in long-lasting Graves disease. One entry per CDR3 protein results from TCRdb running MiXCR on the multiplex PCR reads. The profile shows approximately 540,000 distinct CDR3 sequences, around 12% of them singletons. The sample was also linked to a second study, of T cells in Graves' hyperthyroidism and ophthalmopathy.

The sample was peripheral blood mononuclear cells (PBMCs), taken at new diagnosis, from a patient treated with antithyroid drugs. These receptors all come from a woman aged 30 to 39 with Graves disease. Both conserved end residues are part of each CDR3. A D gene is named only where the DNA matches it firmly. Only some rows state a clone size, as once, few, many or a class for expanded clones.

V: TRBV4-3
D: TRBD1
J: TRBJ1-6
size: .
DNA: TGCGCCAGCAGCCGTTACGCGACAGGGAATAATTCACCCCTCCACTTT
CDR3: CASSRYATGNNSPLHF

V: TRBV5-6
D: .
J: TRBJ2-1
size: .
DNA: TGTGCCAGCAGCCCCGAGGGCTACAATGAGCAGTTCTTC
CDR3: CASSPEGYNEQFF

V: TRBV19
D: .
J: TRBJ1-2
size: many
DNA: TGTGCCAGTAGTATAGAAGACAGTCGGTATGGCTACACCTTC
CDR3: CASSIEDSRYGYTF

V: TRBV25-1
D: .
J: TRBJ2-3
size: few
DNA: TGTGCCAGCAGTGACTCCTGGGCGAGGCATGGAGTCGCAGATACGCAGTATTTT
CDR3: CASSDSWARHGVADTQYF

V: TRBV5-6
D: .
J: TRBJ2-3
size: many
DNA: TGTGCCAGCACGCCAGGGTTTAAGAATACGCAGTATTTT
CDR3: CASTPGFKNTQYF

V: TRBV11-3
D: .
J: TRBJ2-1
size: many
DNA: TGTGCCAGCAGCCCCCGGGTAGGGGAGGTCAATGAGCAGTTCTTC
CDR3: CASSPRVGEVNEQFF

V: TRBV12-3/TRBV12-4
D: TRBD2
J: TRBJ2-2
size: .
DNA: TGTGCCAGCAGTCTAGCGGGAGTTTTCTACACCGGGGAGCTGTTTTTT
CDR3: CASSLAGVFYTGELFF

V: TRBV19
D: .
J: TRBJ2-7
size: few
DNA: TGTGCCAGTAGCTCACCCGGAACCTCCTACGAGCAGTACTTC
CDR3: CASSSPGTSYEQYF

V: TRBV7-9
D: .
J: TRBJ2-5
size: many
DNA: TGTGCCAGCAGCTTAAATCAGGGGAAAGGAGAGACCCAGTACTTC
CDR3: CASSLNQGKGETQYF

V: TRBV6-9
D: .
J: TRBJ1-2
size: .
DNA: TGTGCCAGCAGTTACCCGGGGACGGCGGGCTATGGCTACACCTTC
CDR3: CASSYPGTAGYGYTF

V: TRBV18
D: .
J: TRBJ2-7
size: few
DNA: TGTGCCAGCTCAGCTCGGGACTCCGAGCAGTACTTC
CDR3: CASSARDSEQYF

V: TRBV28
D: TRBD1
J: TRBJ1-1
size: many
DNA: TGTGCCAGCATACAGGGGGGGAACACTGAAGCTTTCTTT
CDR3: CASIQGGNTEAFF

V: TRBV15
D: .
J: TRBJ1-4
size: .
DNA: TGTGCCACCAGCAGAGATCGAGGGCAGATCAATGAAAAACTGTTTTTT
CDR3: CATSRDRGQINEKLFF

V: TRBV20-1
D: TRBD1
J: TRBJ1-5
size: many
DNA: TGCAGTGCTAGTAGACAGGGGGATCAGCCCCAGCATTTT
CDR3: CSASRQGDQPQHF

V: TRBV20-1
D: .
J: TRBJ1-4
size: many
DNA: TGCAGTGCTAGAGATCAGGCTAATGAAAAACTGTTTTTT
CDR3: CSARDQANEKLFF

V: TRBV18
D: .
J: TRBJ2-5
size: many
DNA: TGTGCCAGCTCAGCAGGCCAAGAGGAGACCCAGTACTTC
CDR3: CASSAGQEETQYF

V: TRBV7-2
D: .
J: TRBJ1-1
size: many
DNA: TGTGCCAAGTCATACCTCGGGGGGCACGTCACTGAAGCTTTCTTT
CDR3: CAKSYLGGHVTEAFF

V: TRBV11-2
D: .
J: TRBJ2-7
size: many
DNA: TGTGCCAGCAGTCTGGGGATCAGGGGAAGAAACTACGAGCAGTACTTC
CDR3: CASSLGIRGRNYEQYF

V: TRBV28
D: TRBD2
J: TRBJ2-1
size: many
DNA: TGTGCCAGCAGGATGGGACTAGCGGAGTCCTACAATGAGCAGTTCTTC
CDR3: CASRMGLAESYNEQFF

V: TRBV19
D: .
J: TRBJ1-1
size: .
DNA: TGTGCCAGTACCCCCTGGGGTGGTACTGAAGCTTTCTTT
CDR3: CASTPWGGTEAFF

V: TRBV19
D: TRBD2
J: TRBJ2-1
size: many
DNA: TGTGCCAGTAATAAGTTTAGCGGGAATGAGCAGTTCTTC
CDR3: CASNKFSGNEQFF

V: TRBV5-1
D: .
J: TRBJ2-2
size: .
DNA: TGCGCCAGCAGCTCACCGGGACTGAACACCGGGGAGCTGTTTTTT
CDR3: CASSSPGLNTGELFF

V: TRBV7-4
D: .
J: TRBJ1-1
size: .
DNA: TGTGCCAGCAGCTTATTCATTCCGTCGCAGTGGTCTGCGGGTATCGTGGAGGGGAGCACTGAAGCTTTCTTT
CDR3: CASSLFIPSQWSAGIVEGSTEAFF

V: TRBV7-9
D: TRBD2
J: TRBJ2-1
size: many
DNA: TGTGCCAGCAGACCTTCAACTAGCGGGGGAAAATGGGGCTCCTACAATGAGCAGTTCTTC
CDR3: CASRPSTSGGKWGSYNEQFF

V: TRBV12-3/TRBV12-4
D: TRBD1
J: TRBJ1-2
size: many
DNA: TGTGCCAGCATCGCGCCTCCAGGGGGTACATATGGCTACACCTTC
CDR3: CASIAPPGGTYGYTF

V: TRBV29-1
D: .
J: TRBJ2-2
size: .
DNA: TGCAGCGTTACCTCCGGGAACAGCTTTTTATCCGGGGAGCTGTTTTTT
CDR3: CSVTSGNSFLSGELFF

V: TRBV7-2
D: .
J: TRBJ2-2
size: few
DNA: TGTGCCAGCGGCTTAGCAGGGGTGAACACCGGGGAGCTGTTTTTT
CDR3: CASGLAGVNTGELFF

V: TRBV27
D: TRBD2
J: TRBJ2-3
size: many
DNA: TGTGCCAGCAGTTTGAAACTAGCGGGAGGGCTCCCTTTCACAGATACGCAGTATTTT
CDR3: CASSLKLAGGLPFTDTQYF

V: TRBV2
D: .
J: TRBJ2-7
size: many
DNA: TGTGCCAGCAGCCAACTAGAGTCCGGCTACGAGCAGTACTTC
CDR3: CASSQLESGYEQYF

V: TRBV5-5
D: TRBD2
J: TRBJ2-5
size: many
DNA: TGTGCCAGCAGCTTGGTGTTGCGGGGAGGGGAGACCCAGTACTTC
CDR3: CASSLVLRGGETQYF

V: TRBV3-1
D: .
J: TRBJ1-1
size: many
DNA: TGTGCCAGCAGCCTTTCAACAGGGACTGAAGCTTTCTTT
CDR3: CASSLSTGTEAFF

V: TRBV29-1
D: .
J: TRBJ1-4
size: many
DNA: TGCAGCGTTGAAGATACGGGGGGCAATGAAAAACTGTTTTTT
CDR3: CSVEDTGGNEKLFF

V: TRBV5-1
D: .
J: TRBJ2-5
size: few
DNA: TGCGCCAGCAGCTTAGCGGGACATTGGCTTGGGACCCAGTACTTC
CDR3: CASSLAGHWLGTQYF

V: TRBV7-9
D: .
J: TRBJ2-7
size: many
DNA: TGTGCCAGCAGCCCGGGCTCTGCGGAGATTTCCGAGCAGTACTTC
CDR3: CASSPGSAEISEQYF

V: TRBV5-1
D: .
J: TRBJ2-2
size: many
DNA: TGCGCCAGCAGCTTGGCCGTTTCTCCCGGGGAGCTGTTTTTT
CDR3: CASSLAVSPGELFF

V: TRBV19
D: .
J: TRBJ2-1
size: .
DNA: TGTGCCAGTAGTATTATAGGAGGGAACCTTTACAATGAGCAGTTCTTC
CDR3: CASSIIGGNLYNEQFF

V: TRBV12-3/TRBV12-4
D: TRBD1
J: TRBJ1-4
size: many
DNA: TGTGCCAGCAGAAGGGACAGGGGGAATGAAAAACTGTTTTTT
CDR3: CASRRDRGNEKLFF

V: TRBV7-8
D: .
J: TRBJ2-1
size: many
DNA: TGTGCCAGCAGCACCGACTGGAGCTCCTACAATGAGCAGTTCTTC
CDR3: CASSTDWSSYNEQFF

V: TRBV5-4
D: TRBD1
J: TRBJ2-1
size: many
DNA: TGTGCCAGCAGCTGGGACAGGGTTAGGAATGAGCAGTTCTTC
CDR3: CASSWDRVRNEQFF

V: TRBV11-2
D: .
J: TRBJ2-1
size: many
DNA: TGTGCCAGCAGCTTAGATCCAAGCTCCTACAATGAGCAGTTCTTC
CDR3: CASSLDPSSYNEQFF

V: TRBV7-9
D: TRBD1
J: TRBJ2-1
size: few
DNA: TGTGCCGTGCCGGGACAGGGGGCGTGGGAGCAGTTCTTC
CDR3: CAVPGQGAWEQFF

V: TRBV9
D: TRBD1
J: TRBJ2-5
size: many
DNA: TGTGCCAGCAGCGTAGCGGGGGGACAGGGAGGAGAGACCCAGTACTTC
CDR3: CASSVAGGQGGETQYF

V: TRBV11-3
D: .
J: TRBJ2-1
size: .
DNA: TGTGTCAGCAGGTACAGGCACAATGAGCAGTTCTTC
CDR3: CVSRYRHNEQFF

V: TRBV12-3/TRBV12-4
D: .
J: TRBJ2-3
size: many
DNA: TGTGCCAGCAGTTTATCTGCGCCTAGCACAGATACGCAGTATTTT
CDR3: CASSLSAPSTDTQYF

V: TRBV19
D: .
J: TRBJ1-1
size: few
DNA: TGTGCCAGTAGTATAGGGGGGGGGGTCTATAACACTGAAGCTTTCTTT
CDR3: CASSIGGGVYNTEAFF

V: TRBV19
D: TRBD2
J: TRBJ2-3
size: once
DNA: TGTGCCAGTAGTGCAAGGGGCGGGAGGCCTAGGCGCACAGATACGCAGTATTTT
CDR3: CASSARGGRPRRTDTQYF

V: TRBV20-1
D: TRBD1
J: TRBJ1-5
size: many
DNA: TGCAGTGCGGAACAGGGGGGGAGCAATCAGCCCCAGCATTTT
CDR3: CSAEQGGSNQPQHF

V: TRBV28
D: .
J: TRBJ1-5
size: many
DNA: TGTGCCAGCAGTTTAGGAGGAGATAATCAGCCCCAGCATTTT
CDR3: CASSLGGDNQPQHF

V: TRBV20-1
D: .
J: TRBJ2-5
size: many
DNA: TGCAGTGCTAGATATTGGGTGGGACTCAGGCAAGAGACCCAGTACTTC
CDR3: CSARYWVGLRQETQYF

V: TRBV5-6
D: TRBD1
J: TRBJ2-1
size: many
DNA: TGTGCCAGCAGCTTGCATAGGGACAGCAAACACCCTAGGGATGAGCAGTTCTTC
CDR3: CASSLHRDSKHPRDEQFF

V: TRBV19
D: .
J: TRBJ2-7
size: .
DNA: TGTGCCAGTAGTCTACACACAGGGTTGTCGTACGAGCAGTACTTC
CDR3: CASSLHTGLSYEQYF

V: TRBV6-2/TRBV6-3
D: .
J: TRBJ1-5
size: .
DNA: TGTACCAGCAGTGATTTGGGGGGGCTGAATCAGCCCCAGCATTTT
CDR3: CTSSDLGGLNQPQHF